These 9 T cell receptor beta chains originate from one sample sequenced in a study of T cell repertoires in cytomegalovirus infection. TCRdb recomputed calls from the reads with MiXCR, one row per CDR3 protein. Here the sample spans roughly 920,000 distinct CDR3 sequences, roughly 31% being singletons. What these receptors recognize is not known. Sequenced material: cultured CD8+ T cells from PBMCs, taken from culture after CMV antigen stimulation. The receptors stem from a human donor in good health (CMV status not recorded). Some clones in this sample may be carry-over from other donors' samples.

V and J are TRBV6-2 or TRBV6-3 and TRBJ2-1; D uncertain. Trimming stripped 5 bases from V and 5 bases from J, with 10 bases between. The CDR3 contains 13 residues. Per germline, CDR1 MNHEY and CDR2 SVGEGT. The CDR3 reads CASSRYRNNEQFF. Here the CDR3 DNA reads TGTGCCAGCAGTCGGTACAGAAACAATGAGCAGTTCTTC.

V gene TRBV7-8 combines with J gene TRBJ2-1; 8 nucleotides line up with TRBD2. Germline-derived CDR1 and CDR2 are SGHVS and FQNEAQ. With 8 bases clipped from V and 7 bases from J, the junction kept 10 bases outside the gene matches. The CDR3 is 14 residues long. DNA for the CDR3: TGTGCCAGCGCTGGGGCGGGGGGTAATAATGAGCAGTTCTTC. The encoded protein is CASAGAGGNNEQFF.

DNA for the CDR3: TGTGCCAGCAGAAAAGGGAGGGGGGCACAAGAGACCCAGTACTTC. Translating it yields CASRKGRGAQETQYF. The chain couples TRBV7-2 to TRBJ2-5; maybe TRBD2 (7 bases). Trimming removed 6 bases from V and 2 bases from J, with 16 bases in between. The CDR3 sequence is 15 residues long. Germline CDR1 SGHTA, CDR2 FQGNSA.

V and J are TRBV14 and TRBJ1-3; D gene ambiguous. The V end lost 4 bases, the J end lost 8 bases, and 27 bases lay between the germline ends. The CDR3 consists of 18 residues. Germline V lookup: CDR1 SGHDN, CDR2 FVKESK. The CDR3 loop reads CASSPRTVLAGFTDTIYF. DNA of the CDR3: TGTGCCAGCAGCCCAAGAACGGTGCTGGCGGGATTCACAGACACCATATATTTT.

Written as DNA, the CDR3 is TGTGCCAGCGGGGGGGGGTGGACTAACTATGGCTACACCTTC. Its translation is CASGGGWTNYGYTF. V is TRBV7-2 and J is TRBJ1-2; D perhaps matches TRBD1 (5 bases). V lost 8 bases, J lost 0 bases, and 13 bases lay in between. Germline V lookup: CDR1 SGHTA, CDR2 FQGNSA. The CDR3 is 14 amino acids.

The chain employs TRBV7-8 and TRBJ1-3; D remains unclear. V shed 1 base and J shed 0 bases, with 10 bases lying between them. The CDR3 totals 16 residues. CDR1 and CDR2 from the germline V gene are SGHVS and FQNEAQ. For the CDR3, the DNA is TGTGCCAGCAGCTTAGTTACATATGTCTCTGGAAACACCATATATTTT. Translated: CASSLVTYVSGNTIYF.

The gene calls are TRBV7-6 and TRBJ2-1; tentatively, D is TRBD2 (7 bases). Germline CDR1 SGHVS, CDR2 FNYEAQ. Trimming left V 6 bases short and J 4 bases short, with 19 bases between. The CDR3 has 16 residues. In DNA, the CDR3 is TGTGCCAGCAGACCGCAGTCGGGGGGCGGATACAATGAGCAGTTCTTC. Translation gives CASRPQSGGGYNEQFF.

This clonotype was detected only a few times. V and J are TRBV7-6 and TRBJ2-1, with a tentative D call TRBD1 (5 bases). V was clipped by 7 bases and J by 5 bases, with 12 bases between them. CDR1 is SGHVS, CDR2 FNYEAQ, per germline. The CDR3 is 13 amino acids. The DNA of the CDR3 is TGTGCCAGCACCGACTTAGGGGACAATGAGCAGTTCTTC. Translation: CASTDLGDNEQFF.

This chain connects TRBV19 to TRBJ2-1, with 9 bases matching TRBD2. The V and J ends lost 7 bases and 6 bases, in that order; junction bases with no gene match: 1. CDR3 length equals 12 residues. In germline, CDR1 is LNHDA, CDR2 SQIVND (reference sequence). This chain's CDR3 is CASTTSGNEQFF. The CDR3 DNA sequence: TGTGCCAGTACGACTAGCGGCAATGAGCAGTTCTTC.